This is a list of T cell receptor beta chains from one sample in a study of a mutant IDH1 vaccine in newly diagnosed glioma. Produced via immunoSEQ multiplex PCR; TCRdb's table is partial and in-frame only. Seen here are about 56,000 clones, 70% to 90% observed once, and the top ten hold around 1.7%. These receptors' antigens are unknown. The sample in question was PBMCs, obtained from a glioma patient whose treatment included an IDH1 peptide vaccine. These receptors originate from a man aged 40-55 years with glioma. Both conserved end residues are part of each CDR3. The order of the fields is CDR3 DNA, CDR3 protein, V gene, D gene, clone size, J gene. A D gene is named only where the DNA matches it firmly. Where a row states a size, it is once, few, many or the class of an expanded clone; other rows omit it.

cdr3_nt: TGTGCCAGCTCACCGGGACTACAAGAGACCCAGTACTTC
cdr3_aa: CASSPGLQETQYF
v_call: TRBV18
d_call: TRBD2
clone_size: NA
j_call: TRBJ2-5

cdr3_nt: TGTGCCAGCAGCGCATTGGACAACCCCTATTACAATGAGCAGTTCTTC
cdr3_aa: CASSALDNPYYNEQFF
v_call: TRBV9
d_call: NA
clone_size: NA
j_call: TRBJ2-1

cdr3_nt: TGTGCCAGTAGTAGTCTAGCGGGTACCTACGAGCAGTACTTC
cdr3_aa: CASSSLAGTYEQYF
v_call: TRBV19
d_call: TRBD2
clone_size: NA
j_call: TRBJ2-7

cdr3_nt: TGCAGCGTTGAACTTCTCAATGAGCAGTTCTTC
cdr3_aa: CSVELLNEQFF
v_call: TRBV29-1
d_call: NA
clone_size: NA
j_call: TRBJ2-1

cdr3_nt: TGTGCCAGTAGTTTGACTCTCAATGAGCAGTTCTTC
cdr3_aa: CASSLTLNEQFF
v_call: TRBV19
d_call: NA
clone_size: NA
j_call: TRBJ2-1

cdr3_nt: TGTGCCAGCAATCGCCGGGACAGCCACTACAATGAGCAGTTCTTC
cdr3_aa: CASNRRDSHYNEQFF
v_call: TRBV2
d_call: TRBD1
clone_size: once
j_call: TRBJ2-1

cdr3_nt: TGTGCCAGCAGCTTAAGCATCACAGATACGCAGTATTTT
cdr3_aa: CASSLSITDTQYF
v_call: TRBV7-3
d_call: NA
clone_size: NA
j_call: TRBJ2-3

cdr3_nt: TGTGCCAGCAGTCCTAGGGCGAATGAAAAACTGTTTTTT
cdr3_aa: CASSPRANEKLFF
v_call: TRBV27
d_call: NA
clone_size: NA
j_call: TRBJ1-4

cdr3_nt: TGTGCCAGTAGTATTATCGCTGGACCCTACGAGCAGTACTTC
cdr3_aa: CASSIIAGPYEQYF
v_call: TRBV19
d_call: NA
clone_size: NA
j_call: TRBJ2-7

cdr3_nt: TGTGCCAGCAGCTCTAGAAGGGGGATAGCCACTGAAGCTTTCTTT
cdr3_aa: CASSSRRGIATEAFF
v_call: TRBV5-4
d_call: NA
clone_size: NA
j_call: TRBJ1-1

cdr3_nt: TGTGCCAGCAGCTCCCAGCGGGACACCTACAATGAGCAGTTCTTC
cdr3_aa: CASSSQRDTYNEQFF
v_call: TRBV5-5
d_call: NA
clone_size: NA
j_call: TRBJ2-1

cdr3_nt: TGTGCCAGCAGCCAAGCAACGGGAAACAATGAGCAGTTCTTC
cdr3_aa: CASSQATGNNEQFF
v_call: TRBV14
d_call: NA
clone_size: NA
j_call: TRBJ2-1

cdr3_nt: TGTGCCAGCCCCAGGCCCGGACTCCCGAACACTGAAGCTTTCTTT
cdr3_aa: CASPRPGLPNTEAFF
v_call: TRBV6-1
d_call: NA
clone_size: NA
j_call: TRBJ1-1

cdr3_nt: TGTGCCAGTAGTATCCCTCAACAGGGAAGGGAGCAGTACTTC
cdr3_aa: CASSIPQQGREQYF
v_call: TRBV19
d_call: NA
clone_size: NA
j_call: TRBJ2-7

cdr3_nt: TGTGCCAGCAGCGGGGGACTGTCGAACACTGAAGCTTTCTTT
cdr3_aa: CASSGGLSNTEAFF
v_call: TRBV5-5
d_call: NA
clone_size: NA
j_call: TRBJ1-1

cdr3_nt: TGTGCCAGTAGTTGGACTAGCGGATACACCGGGGAGCTGTTTTTT
cdr3_aa: CASSWTSGYTGELFF
v_call: TRBV19
d_call: TRBD2
clone_size: NA
j_call: TRBJ2-2

cdr3_nt: TGTGCCAGAAGCCACTCCCGGCAGTACTTC
cdr3_aa: CARSHSRQYF
v_call: TRBV5-3
d_call: NA
clone_size: NA
j_call: TRBJ2-7

cdr3_nt: TGTGCCAGCAGTCCCTCTAGCGGTATCCGGGATGGGGAGCTGTTTTTT
cdr3_aa: CASSPSSGIRDGELFF
v_call: TRBV6-6
d_call: TRBD2
clone_size: NA
j_call: TRBJ2-2

cdr3_nt: TGCGCCAGCAGCGCGGACGCCTCCTACGAGCAGTACTTC
cdr3_aa: CASSADASYEQYF
v_call: TRBV5-1
d_call: NA
clone_size: NA
j_call: TRBJ2-7

cdr3_nt: TGTGCCAGTACCGAAGGCTACGAGCAGTACTTC
cdr3_aa: CASTEGYEQYF
v_call: TRBV19
d_call: NA
clone_size: NA
j_call: TRBJ2-7

cdr3_nt: TGTGCCAGCAGTCCCCTATTGAACTACGAGCAGTACTTC
cdr3_aa: CASSPLLNYEQYF
v_call: TRBV27
d_call: NA
clone_size: NA
j_call: TRBJ2-7

cdr3_nt: TGTGCCAGTAGTATAGGATCAAATAGCAATCAGCCCCAGCATTTT
cdr3_aa: CASSIGSNSNQPQHF
v_call: TRBV19
d_call: NA
clone_size: NA
j_call: TRBJ1-5

cdr3_nt: TGTGCCAGCAGAGCCGGCACGGGGGGGCGCGGTAGTCACGAGCAGTACTTC
cdr3_aa: CASRAGTGGRGSHEQYF
v_call: TRBV7-2
d_call: TRBD2
clone_size: NA
j_call: TRBJ2-7

cdr3_nt: TGTGCCAGTAGTCCTCGGACAGGGAATGGCTACACCTTC
cdr3_aa: CASSPRTGNGYTF
v_call: TRBV19
d_call: TRBD1
clone_size: NA
j_call: TRBJ1-2

cdr3_nt: TGTGCCAGTCATTTTTCGGAGGCCGGGGAGCTGTTTTTT
cdr3_aa: CASHFSEAGELFF
v_call: TRBV2
d_call: NA
clone_size: NA
j_call: TRBJ2-2

cdr3_nt: TGTGCCAGCAGCCCTATAGCGGGAGGGGGGTATGAGCAGTTCTTC
cdr3_aa: CASSPIAGGGYEQFF
v_call: TRBV7-9
d_call: TRBD2
clone_size: NA
j_call: TRBJ2-1

cdr3_nt: TGTGCCAGCAGACGCCGGGACAGGGGCTACGAGCAGTACTTC
cdr3_aa: CASRRRDRGYEQYF
v_call: TRBV6-6
d_call: TRBD1
clone_size: once
j_call: TRBJ2-7